The T cell receptor beta chain described here comes from a study of blood T cells in healthy people across ages. This CDR3 contains 15 residues. CDR1 and CDR2 (germline): SGHTA, FQGTGA. V was cut by 5 bases and J by 0 bases, with 11 bases left in between. Alongside a J-beta primer mix, a sample-barcoded 5' primer served in a second PCR lasting about 7 to 11 cycles. TCRdb called the 5' RACE reads again in MiXCR, with one record for every CDR3 protein. Seen here are over a million distinct CDR3 sequences, under 30% observed once, and the top ten hold about 0.69%. This clonotype was detected a few times. The same data also went into a second study, on T cells of mothers and their children. That source adds: When the second PCR was run, its M1S primer added sample barcodes and 2-4 random nucleotides.

The receptor comes from a girl aged 2-9 years in good health. The chain carries TRBV7-3 and TRBJ2-1; no firm D call. Sample: blood. Here the CDR3 DNA reads TGTGCCAGCAGCCTGGGTGGGTACTCCTACAATGAGCAGTTCTTC. It is translated as CASSLGGYSYNEQFF.